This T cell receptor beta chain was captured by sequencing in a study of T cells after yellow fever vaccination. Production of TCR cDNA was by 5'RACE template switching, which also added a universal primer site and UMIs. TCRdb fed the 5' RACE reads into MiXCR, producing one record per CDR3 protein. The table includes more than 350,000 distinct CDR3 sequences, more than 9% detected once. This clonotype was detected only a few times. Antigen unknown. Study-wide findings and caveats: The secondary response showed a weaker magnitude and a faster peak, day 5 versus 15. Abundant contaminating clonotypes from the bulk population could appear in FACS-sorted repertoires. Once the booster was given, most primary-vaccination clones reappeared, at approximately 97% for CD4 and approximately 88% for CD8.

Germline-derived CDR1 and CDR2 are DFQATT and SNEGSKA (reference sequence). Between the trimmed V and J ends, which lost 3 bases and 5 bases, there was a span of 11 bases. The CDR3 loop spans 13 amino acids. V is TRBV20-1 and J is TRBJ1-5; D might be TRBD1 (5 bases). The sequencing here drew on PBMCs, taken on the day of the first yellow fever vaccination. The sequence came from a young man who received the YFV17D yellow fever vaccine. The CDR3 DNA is TGCAGTGCTAGGGCGCAGGGAGATCAGCCCCAGCATTTT. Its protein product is CSARAQGDQPQHF.